This TCR beta chain was sequenced for a study of T-cell reconstitution after alpha-beta-depleted transplantation in children (dated by TCRdb to about 2016). About the study as a whole: Using TCR repertoire profiling, the study quantitatively followed how T-cell immune reconstitution unfolded in children after TCRalphabeta/CD19-depleted allogeneic hematopoietic cell transplantation.

Library preparation employed PCR. The instrument given in TCRdb is Illumina HiSeq 2500. Molecular barcoding was employed in the preparation of TCR libraries, with unique molecular identifiers being used to normalize TCRbeta repertoire quantification. TCRdb reanalyzed the raw reads on its own, using fastp at Q25 for trimming and MiXCR for clone calling, and kept in-frame beta chains. Merged by CDR3 protein, the rows form single entries marked with the most common genes and DNA. The sample table contains around 440,000 distinct CDR3 sequences; only one count was recorded for around 16% of them. The top ten constitute under 30% of the sample. Broader findings and caveats from the paper: In some patients, the high TCRbeta diversity seen at day 60 was put down to recipient T cells and intrathymic progenitors that had survived conditioning. The apparently early alphabetaT-cell count recovery about two months after transplant was reportedly dependent on only several hundred rapidly expanded clones derived from non-depleted graft cells. Hyperexpanded clone frequencies declined over subsequent months; after one year, T-cell counts and TCRbeta diversity were mostly attributed to newly produced T cells.

The cysteine opens and the phenylalanine closes a CDR3 of 16 amino acids. Here the CDR3 DNA is all that survives: 48 bases in frame from base 1. CDR1 and CDR2 were assigned from the germline V gene as MNHEY and SVGAGI. V ends up 1 base short and J 4 bases short, with an unmatched junction base count of 5. This clonotype showed up many times. It lacks a known antigen. Base qualities are not provided; no much larger clone lies one nucleotide away. The sample's treatment or condition label, in plain terms: allogeneic hematopoietic cell transplantation with graft depleted of TCRalphabeta T cells and CD19 B cells. The children who served as transplant recipients had been given grafts of TCRalphabeta/CD19-depleted allogeneic hematopoietic cells.

The chain employs TRBV6-5 and TRBJ2-3; a stretch of 10 junction bases matches TRBD2. The sample was PBMCs, mostly from graft donor cells, taken 360 days after TCRalphabeta/CD19-depleted stem cell transplant. This TCR was recovered from a boy younger than two who had a stem cell transplant for Wiskott-Aldrich syndrome, so the T cells may come from the graft donor. The CDR3 is CASSYWSGRASDTQYF. The base sequence is TGTGCCAGCAGTTACTGGAGCGGGAGGGCCTCAGATACGCAGTATTTT.